The 30 T cell receptor beta chains below come from one sample, sequenced in a study of blood T cell repertoires in COVID-19. Some clones are missing from TCRdb's copy, which holds only in-frame ones; the method was immunoSEQ multiplex PCR. The sample contains around 200,000 clones, 86% of which appear only once. Sequencing input: peripheral blood. Source of these receptors: a man between 70 and 80 years old with active or convalescent COVID-19.

The genes are TRBV18 and TRBJ2-4; 7 nucleotides align to TRBD1. V shed 4 bases, J shed 7 bases, and the junction held 7 bases outside the gene matches. CDR3 length: 14 residues. Germline CDR1 KGHSH, CDR2 LQKENI. CDR3 coding DNA: TGTGCCAGCTCACTGGGACAACAGGGGAACATTCAGTACTTC. Its translation is CASSLGQQGNIQYF.

The table lists this clone with a few counts. V and J are TRBV19 and TRBJ2-1; tentative D call: TRBD2 (5 bases). Trimming left V 3 bases short and J 5 bases short, with 8 bases between. The germline V gene encodes CDR1 LNHDA and CDR2 SQIVND (reference sequence). The CDR3 runs 13 residues. CDR3 sequence: CASSIRLHNEQFF. In DNA, the CDR3 is TGTGCCAGTAGTATCAGACTACACAATGAGCAGTTCTTC.

The chain employs TRBV6-5 and TRBJ2-3, with 10 bases that match TRBD2. The germline gives CDR1 MNHEY, CDR2 SVGAGI. The CDR3 sequence is 16 residues long. J lost 4 bases, V lost 2 bases, and 6 bases had no gene match. CDR3 loop: CASSYGASGGADTQYF. In DNA, the CDR3 is TGTGCCAGCAGTTACGGGGCTAGCGGGGGAGCAGATACGCAGTATTTT.

The sample holds a few counts of this clone. A read error may account for a junction end that differs from germline. The rearrangement links TRBV14 to TRBJ2-1; TRBD1 is a possible D gene (6 bases). This CDR3 region has 13 residues. Germline-derived CDR1 and CDR2 are SGHDN and FVKESK. CDR3: CASSQERRAKGVF. CDR3 DNA sequence: TGTGCCAGCAGCCAAGAAAGAAGGGCAAAGGGGGTCTTC.

The chain employs TRBV12-3 or TRBV12-4 and TRBJ2-7; D is ambiguous. CDR3 length: 13 amino acids. V lost 6 bases to trimming and J lost 5 bases, with 14 bases between them. The CDR3 DNA sequence: TGTGCCAGCAGACTCCGCCTTGTGGACGAGCAGTACTTC. It yields the protein CASRLRLVDEQYF.

The chain combines TRBV28 with TRBJ1-1; D call uncertain. This CDR3 comprises 15 residues. Trimming cost V 1 base and J 2 bases, with 11 bases left between them. Looked up from germline, CDR1 is MDHEN and CDR2 is SYDVKM. The CDR3 coding sequence is TGTGCCAGCAGTTTATACCAGACAAGCAACACTGAAGCTTTCTTT. Protein: CASSLYQTSNTEAFF.

V usage is TRBV29-1 and J usage is TRBJ1-5; the D gene is possibly TRBD1 (6 bases). Germline assignment: CDR1 SQVTM and CDR2 ANQGSEA. V was cut by 8 bases and J by 0 bases, with 14 bases left in between. The CDR3 runs 14 residues. This chain's CDR3 is CSPRDTYSNQPQHF. CDR3 nucleotide sequence: TGCAGCCCCCGGGACACCTATAGCAATCAGCCCCAGCATTTT.

The J gene is TRBJ1-3, the V gene TRBV9; a weak D match, TRBD1 (5 bases). V lost 0 bases and J lost 0, with 7 bases in between. Germline CDR1 reads SGDLS; CDR2 reads YYNGEE. The CDR3 is made up of 15 amino acids. The CDR3 here is CASSVGQNSGNTIYF. The CDR3 nucleotides are TGTGCCAGCAGCGTAGGACAGAACTCTGGAAACACCATATATTTT.

The V and J genes are TRBV19 and TRBJ1-2, with D possibly matching TRBD1 (6 bases). The CDR3 is 14 amino acids. Germline loops: CDR1 LNHDA, CDR2 SQIVND (reference sequence). Deletions cut 5 bases from V and 6 bases from J, with 16 bases between. This CDR3 reads CASSGGQGSDGYTF. As DNA, the CDR3 is TGTGCCAGTAGTGGGGGCCAGGGCAGCGATGGCTACACCTTC.

This clone was counted between two and nine times. The chain carries TRBV4-1 and TRBJ1-2; 10 bases agree with TRBD1. The CDR3 runs to 16 residues. Germline V gene lookup returns CDR1 MGHRA and CDR2 YSYEKL. V was clipped by 5 bases and J by 4 bases; unmatched bases: 10. The CDR3 DNA is TGCGCCAGCAGCTATGCCCTGGGACAGGGGAGCTATGGCTACACCTTC. The encoded protein is CASSYALGQGSYGYTF.

The chain couples TRBV28 to TRBJ2-1, with TRBD2 matching over 8 bases. Looked up from germline, CDR1 is MDHEN and CDR2 is SYDVKM. The CDR3 sequence is 13 residues long. V trimming: 8 bases; J trimming: 5 bases; junction bases outside the gene matches: 5. The CDR3: CASLAGGHNEQFF. CDR3 DNA: TGTGCCAGCTTGGCGGGAGGCCACAATGAGCAGTTCTTC. The full variable domain, completed using reference TRBV28 and TRBJ2-1, is DVKVTQSSRYLVKRTGEKVFLECVQDMDHENMFWYRQDPGLGLRLIYFSYDVKMKEKGDIPEGYSVSREKKERFSLILESASTNQTSMYLCASLAGGHNEQFFGPGTRLTVL.

The gene calls are TRBV6-2 or TRBV6-3 and TRBJ2-7; possible D gene TRBD2, 5 bases. The germline V and J ends were trimmed by 2 bases and 2 bases, with 22 bases remaining between them. The CDR3 runs to 18 residues. Germline CDR1 reads MNHEY; CDR2 reads SVGEGT. CDR3 loop: CASSYTSGSPLRTYEQYF. CDR3 in DNA: TGTGCCAGCAGTTACACCAGCGGAAGTCCCCTTAGGACCTACGAGCAGTACTTC.

This rearrangement joins TRBV5-8 to TRBJ2-5, with TRBD2 as a possible D gene (5 bases). Germline V gene sequence: CDR1 SGHTS, CDR2 YDEGEE. The V end lost 4 bases, the J end lost 5 bases, and 18 bases lay between the germline ends. The CDR3 length is 15 residues. CDR3 in amino acids: CASSLPFGIGETQYF. The CDR3, as DNA: TGTGCCAGCAGCCTCCCCTTCGGGATAGGGGAGACCCAGTACTTC. The full variable domain, in which reference TRBV5-8 and TRBJ2-5 provide the parts outside the CDR3, is EAGVTQSPTHLIKTRGQQATLRCSPISGHTSVYWYQQALGLGLQFLLWYDEGEERNRGNFPPRFSGRQFPNYSSELNVNALELEDSALYLCASSLPFGIGETQYFGPGTRLLVL.

CDR3 protein: CATSDHTSGNTDTQYF. Here the CDR3 DNA reads TGTGCCACCAGTGATCACACTAGCGGGAACACAGATACGCAGTATTTT. The gene calls are TRBV24-1 and TRBJ2-3, with 10 bases fitting TRBD2. The V and J ends lost 3 bases and 2 bases, in that order; junction bases with no gene match: 4. The CDR3 spans 16 residues. In germline, CDR1 is KGHDR, CDR2 SFDVKD.

V and J are TRBV6-5 and TRBJ1-2; D is possibly TRBD1 (6 bases). Germline V gives CDR1 MNHEY, CDR2 SVGAGI. V lost 11 bases and J lost 4, with 17 bases in between. This CDR3 has 13 amino acids. Written as DNA, the CDR3 is TGTGCCGCGAAGAGGGGGACGGGCTATGGCTACACCTTC. It translates to CAAKRGTGYGYTF.

J is TRBJ2-1 and V is TRBV5-1, with 8 bases lining up with TRBD2. The length of the CDR3 is 16 residues. Germline V CDR1 and CDR2: SGHRS, YFSETQ. Unmatched junction bases numbered 6, after V lost 2 bases and J lost 2 bases. The CDR3 spells CASSFGQRGPYNEQFF. CDR3 nucleotides: TGCGCCAGCAGCTTCGGCCAGCGGGGGCCCTACAATGAGCAGTTCTTC.

The J gene is TRBJ2-5, the V gene TRBV4-3, with TRBD2 identical over 12 bases. CDR3 size: 19 residues. The germline CDR1 and CDR2 sequences are LGHNA and YSLEER. J gave up 1 base and V 0 bases, and 9 bases lay outside the gene matches. This CDR3 reads CASSQDLTSGSLRQETQYF. The CDR3 DNA sequence: TGCGCCAGCAGCCAAGATTTGACTAGCGGGAGTCTCCGCCAAGAGACCCAGTACTTC.

V usage is TRBV7-3 and J usage is TRBJ2-5, with D maybe TRBD1 (6 bases). The length of the CDR3 is 16 residues. Per the germline V gene, CDR1 is SGHTA and CDR2 is FQGTGA. V lost 3 bases to trimming and J lost 5 bases, with 19 bases between them. CDR3 coding DNA: TGTGCCAGCAGCTTCGAGTCAGGGGACCCCAGTGAGACCCAGTACTTC. It yields the protein CASSFESGDPSETQYF.

This clone was counted between two and nine times. The CDR3 reads CASSRTGNHGEQYF. The CDR3 DNA reads as TGTGCCAGCAGCCGGACAGGGAACCACGGCGAGCAGTACTTC. The rearrangement joins TRBV11-2 to TRBJ2-7; 8 bases line up with TRBD1. Germline-derived CDR1 and CDR2 are SGHAT and FQNNGV. This CDR3 contains 14 residues. Trimming at V came to 5 bases and at J to 6 bases, leaving 9 bases not matched to a gene.

V usage is TRBV14 and J usage is TRBJ2-5; unclear D gene. Germline lookup yields CDR1 SGHDN and CDR2 FVKESK. This CDR3 spans 15 amino acids. V dropped 2 bases and J dropped 4 bases, with 14 bases sitting between them. The CDR3 nucleotides read TGTGCCAGCAGCCAATATTCCTCAGTCCGAGAGACCCAGTACTTC. Its translation: CASSQYSSVRETQYF.

V gene TRBV27 combines with J gene TRBJ1-4; TRBD1 matches at 7 bases. CDR3 size: 14 residues. Germline V gene data show CDR1 as MNHEY and CDR2 as SMNVEV (reference sequence). Germline trimming cut 7 bases from V and 3 bases from J; bases unmatched to any gene: 5. The CDR3 loop is CASTDRAPNEKLFF. The CDR3, as DNA: TGTGCCAGCACTGACAGGGCGCCTAATGAAAAACTGTTTTTT.

This clone showed up just once. The chain is built from TRBV7-2 and TRBJ1-1; D not certain. Germline values: CDR1 SGHTA, CDR2 FQGNSA. There are 15 residues in the CDR3. The V and J ends lost 3 bases and 0 bases respectively, with 11 bases between them. CDR3 coding DNA: TGTGCCAGCAGCTTTTGGGCCCCTGTGAACACTGAAGCTTTCTTT. This encodes CASSFWAPVNTEAFF.

V gene TRBV6-1 combines with J gene TRBJ2-4; no firm D call. CDR1 and CDR2 from the germline V gene are MNHNS and SASEGT. The CDR3 sequence is 12 residues long. The V and J ends lost 3 bases and 14 bases respectively, with 14 bases between them. The CDR3 nucleotides read TGTGCCAGCAGTGACGCCCTGTACCGGGAGTACTTC. Amino acids: CASSDALYREYF.

This sequence joins TRBV6-5 and TRBJ1-5; perhaps TRBD1 as D (6 bases). Trimming removed 6 bases from V and 2 bases from J, with 14 bases in between. The CDR3 runs 15 residues. Germline V gene lookup returns CDR1 MNHEY and CDR2 SVGAGI. CDR3 sequence (DNA): TGTGCCAGCAGGTCCGGGGGGCGAGGCAATCAGCCCCAGCATTTT. Translation gives CASRSGGRGNQPQHF.

This chain uses TRBV18 with TRBJ2-1, with a tentative D call TRBD2 (7 bases). CDR1 is KGHSH, CDR2 LQKENI, per germline. CDR3 length: 14 amino acids. Trimming cost V 5 bases and J 7 bases, with 15 bases left between them. CDR3 sequence (DNA): TGTGCCAGCTCATTGAAGCGGGGACAAAATGAGCAGTTCTTC. The encoded protein is CASSLKRGQNEQFF.

The rearrangement joins TRBV4-3 to TRBJ2-4; the D gene is possibly TRBD2 (5 bases). CDR1 is LGHNA and CDR2 is YSLEER in the germline V gene. Trimming took 1 base from V and 0 from J, leaving 13 bases between them. The CDR3 is made up of 17 amino acids. The CDR3: CASSQGLGSRAKNIQYF. The CDR3 nucleotides are TGCGCCAGCAGCCAAGGTCTGGGGAGCAGAGCCAAAAACATTCAGTACTTC.

This chain joins TRBV28 and TRBJ1-2, with a tentative D call TRBD1 (6 bases). This CDR3 has 14 amino acids. The V gene's germline CDR1 is MDHEN and CDR2 SYDVKM. Trimming took off 6 bases at V and 4 bases at J, with 15 bases between the two ends. Written as DNA, the CDR3 is TGTGCCAGCAGCTCATCAGACAGGCTCTATGGCTACACCTTC. This codes for CASSSSDRLYGYTF.

This chain links TRBV19 with TRBJ1-2; 11 bases fit TRBD1. The germline gives CDR1 LNHDA, CDR2 SQIVND (reference sequence). The V segment lost 5 bases and the J segment 7 bases; nucleotides outside the gene matches: 9. The CDR3 has 15 residues. The CDR3 DNA follows: TGTGCCAGTAGTTTGCCGGGACAGGGGGTTATTGGCTACACCTTC. This gives the protein CASSLPGQGVIGYTF.

This clone has a single count. V is TRBV18 and J is TRBJ1-4, with D perhaps TRBD1 (5 bases). The germline V gene encodes CDR1 KGHSH and CDR2 LQKENI. V was shortened by 4 bases and J by 6 bases, with 21 bases between the two germline ends. CDR3 size: 17 residues. Written as DNA, the CDR3 is TGTGCCAGCTCACTGACGTCGCCAGGGATCAGGGATGAAAAACTGTTTTTT. It codes for CASSLTSPGIRDEKLFF.

This chain connects TRBV27 to TRBJ1-6; the D is unclear. The V gene's germline CDR1 is MNHEY and CDR2 SMNVEV (reference sequence). The CDR3 totals 15 residues. V was cut by 5 bases and J by 6 bases, with 14 bases left in between. This chain's CDR3 is CASSPREVSNSPLHF. The CDR3 nucleotides read TGTGCCAGCAGTCCGCGGGAGGTTTCTAATTCACCCCTCCACTTT.